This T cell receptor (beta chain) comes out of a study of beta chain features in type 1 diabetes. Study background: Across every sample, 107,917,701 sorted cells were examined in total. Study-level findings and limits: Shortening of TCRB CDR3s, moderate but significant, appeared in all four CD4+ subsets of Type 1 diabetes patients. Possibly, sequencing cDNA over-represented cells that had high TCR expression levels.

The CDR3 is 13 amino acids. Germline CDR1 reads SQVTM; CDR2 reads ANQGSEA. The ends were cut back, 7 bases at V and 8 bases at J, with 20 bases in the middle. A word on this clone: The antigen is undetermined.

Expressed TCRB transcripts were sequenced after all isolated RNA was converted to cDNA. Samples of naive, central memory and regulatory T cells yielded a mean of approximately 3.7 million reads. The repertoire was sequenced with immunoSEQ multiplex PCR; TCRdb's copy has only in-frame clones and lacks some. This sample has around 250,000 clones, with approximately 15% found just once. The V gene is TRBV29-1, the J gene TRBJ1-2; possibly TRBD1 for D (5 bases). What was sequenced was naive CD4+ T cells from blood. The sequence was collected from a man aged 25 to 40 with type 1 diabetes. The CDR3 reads CSGQIRGTEGYTF. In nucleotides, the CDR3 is TGCAGCGGTCAAATACGGGGGACGGAGGGCTACACCTTC.